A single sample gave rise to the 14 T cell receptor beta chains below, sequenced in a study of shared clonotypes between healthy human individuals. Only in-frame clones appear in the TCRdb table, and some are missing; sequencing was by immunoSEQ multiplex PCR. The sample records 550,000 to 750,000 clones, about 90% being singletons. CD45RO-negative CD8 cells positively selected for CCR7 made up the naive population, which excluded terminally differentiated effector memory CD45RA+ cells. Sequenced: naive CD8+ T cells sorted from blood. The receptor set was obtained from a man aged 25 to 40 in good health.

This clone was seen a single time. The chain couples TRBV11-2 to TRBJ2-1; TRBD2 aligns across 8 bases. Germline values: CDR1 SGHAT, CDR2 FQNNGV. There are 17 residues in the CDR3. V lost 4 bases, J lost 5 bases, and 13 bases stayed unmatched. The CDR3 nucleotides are TGTGCCAGCAGCTGGGGAAGGGCGGGAGGTACGAACAATGAGCAGTTCTTC. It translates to CASSWGRAGGTNNEQFF.

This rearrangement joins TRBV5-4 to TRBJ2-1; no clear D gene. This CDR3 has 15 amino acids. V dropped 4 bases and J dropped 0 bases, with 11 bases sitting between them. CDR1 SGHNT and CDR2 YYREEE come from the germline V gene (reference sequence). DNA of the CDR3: TGTGCCAGCAGCACGCTTACGAACTCCTACAATGAGCAGTTCTTC. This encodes CASSTLTNSYNEQFF.

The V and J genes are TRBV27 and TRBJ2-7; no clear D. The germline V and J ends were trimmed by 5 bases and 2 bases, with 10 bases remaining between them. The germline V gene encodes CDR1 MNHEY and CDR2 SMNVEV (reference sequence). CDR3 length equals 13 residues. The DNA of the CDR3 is TGTGCCAGCAGTCCCGGAGCCGCCTACGAGCAGTACTTC. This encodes CASSPGAAYEQYF.

CDR3 sequence (DNA): TGTGCCAGCAGTGGGGGACGTGCGGTGGAGACCCAGTACTTC. This encodes CASSGGRAVETQYF. The V call is TRBV6-1, the J call TRBJ2-5, with D perhaps matching TRBD1 or TRBD2 (5 bases each). Trimming took 4 bases from V and 5 from J, leaving 14 bases between them. From germline, CDR1 is MNHNS and CDR2 SASEGT. The CDR3 loop spans 14 amino acids.

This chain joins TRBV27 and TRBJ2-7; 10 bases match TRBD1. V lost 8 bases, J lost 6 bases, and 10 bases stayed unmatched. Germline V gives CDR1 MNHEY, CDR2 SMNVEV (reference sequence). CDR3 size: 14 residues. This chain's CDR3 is CASCRTGGLAEQYF. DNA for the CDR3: TGTGCCAGCTGCCGGACAGGGGGGTTGGCCGAGCAGTACTTC.

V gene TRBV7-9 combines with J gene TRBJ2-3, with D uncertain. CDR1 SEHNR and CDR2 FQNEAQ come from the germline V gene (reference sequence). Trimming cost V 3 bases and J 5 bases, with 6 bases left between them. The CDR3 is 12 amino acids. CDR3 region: CASSFPVDTQYF. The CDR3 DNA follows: TGTGCCAGCAGCTTCCCCGTAGATACGCAGTATTTT.

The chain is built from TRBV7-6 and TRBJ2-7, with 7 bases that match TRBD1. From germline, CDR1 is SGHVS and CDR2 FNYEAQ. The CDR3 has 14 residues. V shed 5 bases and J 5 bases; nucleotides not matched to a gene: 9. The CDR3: CASSTATGLDEQYF. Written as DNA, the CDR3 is TGTGCCAGCAGCACTGCGACAGGGCTCGACGAGCAGTACTTC.

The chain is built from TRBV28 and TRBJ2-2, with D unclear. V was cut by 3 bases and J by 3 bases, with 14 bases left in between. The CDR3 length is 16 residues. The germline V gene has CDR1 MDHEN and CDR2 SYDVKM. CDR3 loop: CASSFRRQPYTGELFF. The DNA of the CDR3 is TGTGCCAGCAGTTTTCGACGGCAGCCCTACACCGGGGAGCTGTTTTTT.

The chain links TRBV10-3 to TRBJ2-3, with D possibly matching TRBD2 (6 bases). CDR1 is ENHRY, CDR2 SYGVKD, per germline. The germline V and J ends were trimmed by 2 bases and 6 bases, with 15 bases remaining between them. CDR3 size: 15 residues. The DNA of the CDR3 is TGTGCCATCAGTGAGGCCGGGACTTCCATGGATACGCAGTATTTT. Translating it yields CAISEAGTSMDTQYF.

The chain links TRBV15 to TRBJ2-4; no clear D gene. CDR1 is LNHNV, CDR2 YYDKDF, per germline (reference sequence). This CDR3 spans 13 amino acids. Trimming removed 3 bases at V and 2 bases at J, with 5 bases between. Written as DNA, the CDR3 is TGTGCCACCAGCAGTGAGTCCAAAAACATTCAGTACTTC. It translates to CATSSESKNIQYF. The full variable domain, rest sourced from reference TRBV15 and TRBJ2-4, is DAMVIQNPRYQVTQFGKPVTLSCSQTLNHNVMYWYQQKSSQAPKLLFHYYDKDFNNEADTPDNFQSRRPNTSFCFLDIRSPGLGDTAMYLCATSSESKNIQYFGAGTRLSVL.

The DNA for the CDR3 is TGTACCAGCAGCCTGGACAGTATCGAGCAGTACTTC. Translation: CTSSLDSIEQYF. The chain joins TRBV7-2 to TRBJ2-7; D might be TRBD1 (6 bases). Per germline, CDR1 SGHTA and CDR2 FQGNSA. The CDR3 is 12 residues long. Trimming cost V 5 bases and J 6 bases, with 11 bases left between them. Variable domain in full (rest from reference TRBV7-2 and TRBJ2-7): GAGVSQSPSNKVTEKGKDVELRCDPISGHTALYWYRQSLGQGLEFLIYFQGNSAPDKSGLPSDRFSAERTGGSVSTLTIQRTQQEDSAVYLCTSSLDSIEQYFGPGTRLTVT.

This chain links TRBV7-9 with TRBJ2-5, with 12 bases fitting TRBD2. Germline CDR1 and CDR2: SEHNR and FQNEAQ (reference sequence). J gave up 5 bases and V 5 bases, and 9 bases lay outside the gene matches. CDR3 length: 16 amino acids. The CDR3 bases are TGTGCCAGCAGCCCCCGGACTAGCGGGAAGGGGGAGACCCAGTACTTC. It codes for CASSPRTSGKGETQYF. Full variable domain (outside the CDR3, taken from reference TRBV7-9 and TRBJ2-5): DTGVSQNPRHKITKRGQNVTFRCDPISEHNRLYWYRQTLGQGPEFLTYFQNEAQLEKSRLLSDRFSAERPKGSFSTLEIQRTEQGDSAMYLCASSPRTSGKGETQYFGPGTRLLVL.

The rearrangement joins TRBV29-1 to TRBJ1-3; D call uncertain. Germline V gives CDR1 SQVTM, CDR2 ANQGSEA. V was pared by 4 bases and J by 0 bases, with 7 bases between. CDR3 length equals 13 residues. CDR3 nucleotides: TGCAGCGTTGTTGGGAGCTCTGGAAACACCATATATTTT. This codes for CSVVGSSGNTIYF.

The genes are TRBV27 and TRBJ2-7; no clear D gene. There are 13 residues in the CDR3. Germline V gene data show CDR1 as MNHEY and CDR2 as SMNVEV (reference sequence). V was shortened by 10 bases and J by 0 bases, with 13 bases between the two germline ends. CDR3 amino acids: CATAPGSSYEQYF. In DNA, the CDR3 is TGTGCCACCGCCCCGGGTAGCTCCTACGAGCAGTACTTC.